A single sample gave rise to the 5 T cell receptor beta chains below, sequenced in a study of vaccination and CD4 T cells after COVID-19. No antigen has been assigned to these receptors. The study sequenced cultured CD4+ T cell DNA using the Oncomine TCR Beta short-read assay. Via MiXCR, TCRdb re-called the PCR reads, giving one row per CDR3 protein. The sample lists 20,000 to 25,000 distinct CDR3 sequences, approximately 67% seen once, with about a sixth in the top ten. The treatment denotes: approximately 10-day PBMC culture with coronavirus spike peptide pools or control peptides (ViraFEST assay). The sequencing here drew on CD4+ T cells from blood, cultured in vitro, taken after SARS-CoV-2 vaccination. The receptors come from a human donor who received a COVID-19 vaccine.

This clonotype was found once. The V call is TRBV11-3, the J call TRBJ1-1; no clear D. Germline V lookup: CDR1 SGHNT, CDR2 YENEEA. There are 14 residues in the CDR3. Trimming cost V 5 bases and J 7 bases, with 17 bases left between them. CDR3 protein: CASSLSGMTHEAFF. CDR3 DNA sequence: TGTGCCAGCAGCCTTTCCGGGATGACCCATGAAGCTTTCTTT.

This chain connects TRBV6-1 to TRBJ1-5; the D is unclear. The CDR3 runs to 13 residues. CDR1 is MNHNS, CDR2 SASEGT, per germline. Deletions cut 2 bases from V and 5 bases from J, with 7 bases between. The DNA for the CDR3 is TGTGCCAGCAGTGAACATAAAGATCAGCCCCAGCATTTT. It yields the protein CASSEHKDQPQHF.

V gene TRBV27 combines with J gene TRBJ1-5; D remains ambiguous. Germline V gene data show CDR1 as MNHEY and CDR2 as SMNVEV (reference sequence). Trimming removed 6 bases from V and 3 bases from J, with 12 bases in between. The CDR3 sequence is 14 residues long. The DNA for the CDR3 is TGTGCCAGCAGCCAAGGGTTGACCAATCAGCCCCAGCATTTT. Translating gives CASSQGLTNQPQHF.

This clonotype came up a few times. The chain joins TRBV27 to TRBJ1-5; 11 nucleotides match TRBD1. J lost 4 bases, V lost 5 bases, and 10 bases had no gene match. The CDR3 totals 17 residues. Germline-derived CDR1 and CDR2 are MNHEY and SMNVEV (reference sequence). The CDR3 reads CASSPTGTGGWNQPQHF. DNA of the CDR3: TGTGCCAGCAGTCCCACAGGGACAGGGGGTTGGAATCAGCCCCAGCATTTT.

The CDR3 coding sequence is TGTGCCAGCAGTGCCAATGAAAAACTGTTTTTT. Its protein is CASSANEKLFF. This rearrangement joins TRBV12-3 or TRBV12-4 to TRBJ1-4; unclear D gene. This CDR3 has 11 amino acids. The V end was cut by 5 bases, the J end by 5 bases, with 3 bases between.